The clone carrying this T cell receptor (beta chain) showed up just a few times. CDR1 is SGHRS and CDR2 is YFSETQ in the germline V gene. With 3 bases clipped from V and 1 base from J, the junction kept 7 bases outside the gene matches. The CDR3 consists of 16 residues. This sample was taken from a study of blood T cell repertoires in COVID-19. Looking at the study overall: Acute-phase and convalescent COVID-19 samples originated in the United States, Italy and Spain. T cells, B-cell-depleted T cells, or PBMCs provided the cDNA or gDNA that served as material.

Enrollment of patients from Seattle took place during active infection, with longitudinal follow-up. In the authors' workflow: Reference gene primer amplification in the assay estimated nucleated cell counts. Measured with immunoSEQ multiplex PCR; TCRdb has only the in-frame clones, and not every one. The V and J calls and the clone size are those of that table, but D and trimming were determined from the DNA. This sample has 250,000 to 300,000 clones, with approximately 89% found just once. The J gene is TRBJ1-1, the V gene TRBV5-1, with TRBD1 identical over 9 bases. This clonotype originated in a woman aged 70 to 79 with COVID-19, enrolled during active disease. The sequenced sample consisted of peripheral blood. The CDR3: CASSSPGTGPNTEAFF. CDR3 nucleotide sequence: TGCGCCAGCAGCTCACCCGGGACAGGGCCGAACACTGAAGCTTTCTTT.